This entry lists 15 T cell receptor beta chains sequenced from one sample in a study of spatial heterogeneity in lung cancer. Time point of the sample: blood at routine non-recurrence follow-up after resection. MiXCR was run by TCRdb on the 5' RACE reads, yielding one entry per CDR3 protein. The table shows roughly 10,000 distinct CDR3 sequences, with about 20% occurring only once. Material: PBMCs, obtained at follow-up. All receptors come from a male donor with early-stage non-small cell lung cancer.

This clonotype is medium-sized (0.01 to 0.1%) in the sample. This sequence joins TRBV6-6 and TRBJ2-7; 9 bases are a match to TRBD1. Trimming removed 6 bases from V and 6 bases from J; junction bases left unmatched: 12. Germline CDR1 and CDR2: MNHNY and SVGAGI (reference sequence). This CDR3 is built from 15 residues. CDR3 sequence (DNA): TGTGCCAGCAGCTCTACGGACAGGGGAAGCGGCGAGCAGTACTTC. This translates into CASSSTDRGSGEQYF.

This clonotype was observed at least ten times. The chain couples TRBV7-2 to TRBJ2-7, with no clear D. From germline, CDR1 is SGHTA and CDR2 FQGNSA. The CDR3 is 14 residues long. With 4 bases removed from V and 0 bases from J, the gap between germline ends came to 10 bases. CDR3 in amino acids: CASSSPITSYEQYF. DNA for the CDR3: TGTGCCAGCAGCTCCCCGATTACCTCCTACGAGCAGTACTTC. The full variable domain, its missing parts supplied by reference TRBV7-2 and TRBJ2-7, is GAGVSQSPSNKVTEKGKDVELRCDPISGHTALYWYRQSLGQGLEFLIYFQGNSAPDKSGLPSDRFSAERTGGSVSTLTIQRTQQEDSAVYLCASSSPITSYEQYFGPGTRLTVT.

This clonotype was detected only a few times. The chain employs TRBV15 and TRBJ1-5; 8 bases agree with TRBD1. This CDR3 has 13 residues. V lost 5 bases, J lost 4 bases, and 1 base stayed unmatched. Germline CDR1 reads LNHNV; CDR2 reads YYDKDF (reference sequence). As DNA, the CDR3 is TGTGCCACCAGCGGGGACAGGAATCAGCCCCAGCATTTT. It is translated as CATSGDRNQPQHF. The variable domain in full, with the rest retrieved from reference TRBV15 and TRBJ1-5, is DAMVIQNPRYQVTQFGKPVTLSCSQTLNHNVMYWYQQKSSQAPKLLFHYYDKDFNNEADTPDNFQSRRPNTSFCFLDIRSPGLGDTAMYLCATSGDRNQPQHFGDGTRLSIL.

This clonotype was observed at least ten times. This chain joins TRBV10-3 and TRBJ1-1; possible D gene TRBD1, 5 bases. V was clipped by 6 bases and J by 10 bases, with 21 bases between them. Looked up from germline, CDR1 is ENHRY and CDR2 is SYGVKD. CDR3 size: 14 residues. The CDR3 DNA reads TGTGCCATCAGACGCGACGAAGGGGCAGGTATAGCTTTCTTT. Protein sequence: CAIRRDEGAGIAFF.

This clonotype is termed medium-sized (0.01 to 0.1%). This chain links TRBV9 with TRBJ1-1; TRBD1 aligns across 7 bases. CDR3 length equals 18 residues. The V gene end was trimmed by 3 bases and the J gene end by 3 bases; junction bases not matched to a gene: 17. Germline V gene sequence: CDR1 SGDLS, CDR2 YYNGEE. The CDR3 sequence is CASSAAPLGQGVDTEAFF. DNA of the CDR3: TGTGCCAGCAGCGCCGCCCCATTGGGGCAGGGGGTGGACACTGAAGCTTTCTTT. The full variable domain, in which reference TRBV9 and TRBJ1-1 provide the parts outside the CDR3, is DSGVTQTPKHLITATGQRVTLRCSPRSGDLSVYWYQQSLDQGLQFLIQYYNGEERAKGNILERFSAQQFPDLHSELNLSSLELGDSALYFCASSAAPLGQGVDTEAFFGQGTRLTVV.

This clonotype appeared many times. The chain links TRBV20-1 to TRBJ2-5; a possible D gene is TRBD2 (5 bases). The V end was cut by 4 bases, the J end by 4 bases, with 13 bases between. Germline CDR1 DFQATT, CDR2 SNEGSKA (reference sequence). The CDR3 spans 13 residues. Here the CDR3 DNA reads TGCAGTGCTATGGGCCCGCGGGCAGAGACCCAGTACTTC. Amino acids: CSAMGPRAETQYF.

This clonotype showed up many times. This chain's CDR3 is CASSYPADTQYF. The CDR3 DNA reads TGTGCCAGCAGCTATCCGGCAGATACGCAGTATTTT. The chain uses TRBV7-9 and TRBJ2-3; D uncertain. In germline, CDR1 is SEHNR, CDR2 FQNEAQ (reference sequence). This CDR3 spans 12 amino acids. Trimming pared 4 bases from V and 4 bases from J, leaving 6 bases between.

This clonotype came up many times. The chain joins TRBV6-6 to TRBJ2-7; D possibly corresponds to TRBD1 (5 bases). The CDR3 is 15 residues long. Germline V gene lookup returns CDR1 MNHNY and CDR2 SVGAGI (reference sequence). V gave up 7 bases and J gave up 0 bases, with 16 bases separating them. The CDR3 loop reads CASKGLRQSSYEQYF. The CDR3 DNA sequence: TGTGCCAGCAAAGGTTTGAGACAGAGCTCCTACGAGCAGTACTTC.

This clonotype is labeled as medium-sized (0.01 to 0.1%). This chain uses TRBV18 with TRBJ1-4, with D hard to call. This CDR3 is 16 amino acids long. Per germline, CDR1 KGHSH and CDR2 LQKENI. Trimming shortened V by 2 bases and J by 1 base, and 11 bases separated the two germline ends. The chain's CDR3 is CASSPFVGRTNEKLFF. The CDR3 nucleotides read TGTGCCAGCTCACCATTCGTCGGCAGAACTAATGAAAAACTGTTTTTT.

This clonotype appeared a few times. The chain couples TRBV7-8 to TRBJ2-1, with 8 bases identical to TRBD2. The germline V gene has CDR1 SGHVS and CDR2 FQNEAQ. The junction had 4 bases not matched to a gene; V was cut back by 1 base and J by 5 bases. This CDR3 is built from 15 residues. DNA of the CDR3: TGTGCCAGCAGCTTAGGGACTAGCCTCCACAATGAGCAGTTCTTC. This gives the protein CASSLGTSLHNEQFF.

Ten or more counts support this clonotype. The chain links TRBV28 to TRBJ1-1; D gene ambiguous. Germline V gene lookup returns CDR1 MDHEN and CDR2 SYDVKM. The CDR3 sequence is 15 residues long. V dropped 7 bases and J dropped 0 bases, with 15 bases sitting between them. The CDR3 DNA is TGTGCCAGCATCTGGTCGAGGACCATGAACACTGAAGCTTTCTTT. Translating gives CASIWSRTMNTEAFF. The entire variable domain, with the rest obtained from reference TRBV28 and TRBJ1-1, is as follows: DVKVTQSSRYLVKRTGEKVFLECVQDMDHENMFWYRQDPGLGLRLIYFSYDVKMKEKGDIPEGYSVSREKKERFSLILESASTNQTSMYLCASIWSRTMNTEAFFGQGTRLTVV.

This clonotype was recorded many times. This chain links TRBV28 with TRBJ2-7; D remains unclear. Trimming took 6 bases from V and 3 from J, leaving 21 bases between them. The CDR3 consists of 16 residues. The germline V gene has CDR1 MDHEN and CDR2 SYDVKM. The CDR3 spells CASSRFPVVSSYEQYF. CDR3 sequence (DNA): TGTGCCAGCAGCCGATTCCCCGTTGTTAGTAGCTACGAGCAGTACTTC. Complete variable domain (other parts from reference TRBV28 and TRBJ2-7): DVKVTQSSRYLVKRTGEKVFLECVQDMDHENMFWYRQDPGLGLRLIYFSYDVKMKEKGDIPEGYSVSREKKERFSLILESASTNQTSMYLCASSRFPVVSSYEQYFGPGTRLTVT.

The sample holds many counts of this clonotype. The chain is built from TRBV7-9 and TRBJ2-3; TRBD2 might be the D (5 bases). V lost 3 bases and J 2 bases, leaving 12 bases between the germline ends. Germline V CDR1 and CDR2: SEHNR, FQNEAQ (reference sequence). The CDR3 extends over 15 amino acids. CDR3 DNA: TGTGCCAGCAGCTTTCAAAGCGGTGCCACAGATACGCAGTATTTT. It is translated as CASSFQSGATDTQYF.

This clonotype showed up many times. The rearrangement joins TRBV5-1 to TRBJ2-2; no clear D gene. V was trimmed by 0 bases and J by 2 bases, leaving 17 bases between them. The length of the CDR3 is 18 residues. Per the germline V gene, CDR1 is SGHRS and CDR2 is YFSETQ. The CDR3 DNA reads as TGCGCCAGCAGCTTGGGTATTTTTGCCGCGACTAACACCGGGGAGCTGTTTTTT. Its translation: CASSLGIFAATNTGELFF.

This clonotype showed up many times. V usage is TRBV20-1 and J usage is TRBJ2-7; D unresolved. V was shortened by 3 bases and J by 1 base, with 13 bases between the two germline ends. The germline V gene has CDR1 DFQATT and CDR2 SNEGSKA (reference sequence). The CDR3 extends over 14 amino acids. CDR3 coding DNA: TGCAGTGCTAGGCCCCGAGGTAGGTCCTACGAGCAGTACTTC. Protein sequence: CSARPRGRSYEQYF.